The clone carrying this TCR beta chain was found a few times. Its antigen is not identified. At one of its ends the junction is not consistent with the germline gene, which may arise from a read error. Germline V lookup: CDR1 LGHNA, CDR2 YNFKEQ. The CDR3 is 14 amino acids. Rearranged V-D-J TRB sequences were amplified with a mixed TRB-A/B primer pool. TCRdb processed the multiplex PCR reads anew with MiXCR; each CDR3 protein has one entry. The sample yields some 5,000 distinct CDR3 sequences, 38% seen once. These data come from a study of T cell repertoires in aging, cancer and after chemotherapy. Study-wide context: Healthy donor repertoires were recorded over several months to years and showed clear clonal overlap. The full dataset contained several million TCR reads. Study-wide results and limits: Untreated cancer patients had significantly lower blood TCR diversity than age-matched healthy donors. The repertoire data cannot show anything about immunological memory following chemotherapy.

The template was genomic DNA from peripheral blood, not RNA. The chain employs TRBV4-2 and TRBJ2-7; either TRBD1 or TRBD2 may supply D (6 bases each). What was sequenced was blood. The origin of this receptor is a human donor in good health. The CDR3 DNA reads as TGCGCCAGCAGCCAAGGGACGGGGGCAGACGAGCAGTACTTC. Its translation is CASSQGTGADEQYF.